Listed below are T cell receptor beta chains from one sample, sequenced in a study of CD8 T cells in Susac syndrome. MiXCR, applied by TCRdb to the immunoSEQ multiplex PCR reads, yields one record per CDR3 protein. This sample has 250,000 to 300,000 distinct CDR3 sequences, with about 82% found just once. The sample was CD8+ T cells from PBMCs. These receptors originate from a human donor with multiple sclerosis. The conserved cysteine and the conserved F or W are not part of the CDR3 here. Rows may omit the clone size; those that give it use once, few, many or a size class.

clone size: once; V gene: TRBV5-1; J gene: TRBJ1-2; CDR3 length: 13; CDR3 protein: ASSLDRAPNYGYT
clone size: -; V gene: TRBV29-1; J gene: TRBJ2-7; CDR3 length: 12; CDR3 protein: SVDHGVRPYEQY
clone size: -; V gene: TRBV11-2; J gene: TRBJ2-3; CDR3 length: 12; CDR3 protein: ASSHPLATDTQY
clone size: -; V gene: TRBV19; J gene: TRBJ1-1; CDR3 length: 9; CDR3 protein: ASAEGLQAF
clone size: once; V gene: TRBV6-1; J gene: TRBJ2-2; CDR3 length: 14; CDR3 protein: ASSPRDRGVPGELF
clone size: -; V gene: TRBV30; J gene: TRBJ2-5; CDR3 length: 10; CDR3 protein: AWSWVRETQY
clone size: -; V gene: TRBV28; J gene: TRBJ2-5; CDR3 length: 15; CDR3 protein: ASSSHGLAGLQETQY
clone size: -; V gene: TRBV27; J gene: TRBJ1-6; CDR3 length: 15; CDR3 protein: ASSLSPGTAYNSPLH
clone size: -; V gene: TRBV30; J gene: TRBJ1-2; CDR3 length: 8; CDR3 protein: AWSAAGYT
clone size: -; V gene: TRBV7-9; J gene: TRBJ2-1; CDR3 length: 16; CDR3 protein: ASSNRGLAGGPANEQF
clone size: -; V gene: TRBV9; J gene: TRBJ1-1; CDR3 length: 9; CDR3 protein: ASSEDTEAF
clone size: -; V gene: TRBV11-3; J gene: TRBJ2-1; CDR3 length: 12; CDR3 protein: ASSPPGLVNEQF
clone size: -; V gene: TRBV5-5; J gene: TRBJ1-5; CDR3 length: 17; CDR3 protein: ASSSASDRPLYSNQPQH
clone size: -; V gene: TRBV23-1; J gene: TRBJ2-2; CDR3 length: 16; CDR3 protein: ASSQLRGWIGLVGELF
clone size: -; V gene: TRBV27; J gene: TRBJ2-1; CDR3 length: 15; CDR3 protein: ASSPTSALGSYNEQF
clone size: -; V gene: TRBV29-1; J gene: TRBJ2-3; CDR3 length: 13; CDR3 protein: SALVRDILTDTQY
clone size: -; V gene: TRBV6-2/TRBV6-3; J gene: TRBJ2-7; CDR3 length: 11; CDR3 protein: ASSWQGRYEQY
clone size: -; V gene: TRBV20-1; J gene: TRBJ2-7; CDR3 length: 9; CDR3 protein: SARGITEQY
clone size: few; V gene: TRBV20-1; J gene: TRBJ2-3; CDR3 length: 13; CDR3 protein: SAREGVGSTDTQY
clone size: -; V gene: TRBV12-3/TRBV12-4; J gene: TRBJ2-3; CDR3 length: 14; CDR3 protein: ASSRFELAGADTQY
clone size: -; V gene: TRBV28; J gene: TRBJ1-5; CDR3 length: 12; CDR3 protein: ASSPHWGYQPQH
clone size: -; V gene: TRBV27; J gene: TRBJ2-7; CDR3 length: 13; CDR3 protein: ASSLFGGTLREQY
clone size: -; V gene: TRBV5-1; J gene: TRBJ1-2; CDR3 length: 16; CDR3 protein: ASSLVPTLQGTFYGYT
clone size: -; V gene: TRBV7-9; J gene: TRBJ2-1; CDR3 length: 14; CDR3 protein: ASSHPSGRPYNEQF
clone size: -; V gene: TRBV9; J gene: TRBJ2-1; CDR3 length: 15; CDR3 protein: ASSVAGTSGSYNEQF
clone size: -; V gene: TRBV27; J gene: TRBJ2-7; CDR3 length: 13; CDR3 protein: ASRGLAGGVYEQY
clone size: once; V gene: TRBV4-3; J gene: TRBJ1-5; CDR3 length: 12; CDR3 protein: ASSQDSSNQPQH
clone size: -; V gene: TRBV28; J gene: TRBJ2-1; CDR3 length: 15; CDR3 protein: ASSFSPPLSSYNEQF
clone size: -; V gene: TRBV11-1; J gene: TRBJ1-1; CDR3 length: 13; CDR3 protein: ASSLAGRPDESAF
clone size: -; V gene: TRBV29-1; J gene: TRBJ2-3; CDR3 length: 11; CDR3 protein: SVVLSWADTQY
clone size: -; V gene: TRBV20-1; J gene: TRBJ2-1; CDR3 length: 14; CDR3 protein: SARTLAGGPVNEQF
clone size: once; V gene: TRBV29-1; J gene: TRBJ1-1; CDR3 length: 13; CDR3 protein: SVEPTGKSTTEAF
clone size: -; V gene: TRBV7-2; J gene: TRBJ2-1; CDR3 length: 12; CDR3 protein: ASSNGLPGHEQF
clone size: -; V gene: TRBV28; J gene: TRBJ1-4; CDR3 length: 14; CDR3 protein: ASRRARGQVNEKLF
clone size: -; V gene: TRBV27; J gene: TRBJ2-7; CDR3 length: 12; CDR3 protein: ASTAAGGGYEQY